These 18 T cell receptor beta chains were sequenced from one sample in a study of blood T cells in healthy people across ages. A second PCR, run for roughly 7 to 11 cycles, used a sample-barcoded 5' primer plus a J-beta primer mix. TCRdb independently ran MiXCR on the 5' RACE reads; one entry per CDR3 protein. This repertoire shows about 1.8 million distinct CDR3 sequences, roughly 50% found once; its top ten account for roughly 2%. Sequencing input: blood. Receptors were obtained from a woman in her forties in good health.

The V call is TRBV6-2 or TRBV6-3, the J call TRBJ1-2, with D perhaps matching TRBD1 (5 bases). The germline gives CDR1 MNHEY, CDR2 SVGEGT. The CDR3 contains 15 residues. The V end was cut by 2 bases, the J end by 0 bases, with 10 bases between. The CDR3 DNA reads as TGTGCCAGCAGTTACCCGACAGCCACTAACTATGGCTACACCTTC. It specifies CASSYPTATNYGYTF.

The rearrangement joins TRBV7-2 to TRBJ2-3, with D possibly being TRBD1 (6 bases). Trimming cost V 5 bases and J 6 bases, with 18 bases left between them. Per germline, CDR1 SGHTA and CDR2 FQGNSA. This CDR3 region has 15 residues. CDR3 protein: CASSLSRGSGDTQYF. CDR3 nucleotides: TGTGCCAGCAGCCTAAGTAGGGGGTCCGGGGATACGCAGTATTTT.

The V call is TRBV12-3 or TRBV12-4, the J call TRBJ2-1; 11 nucleotides align to TRBD2. The length of the CDR3 is 16 residues. The V segment lost 7 bases and the J segment 6 bases; nucleotides outside the gene matches: 11. CDR3 sequence reads: CASKRTGTSGINEQFF. CDR3 coding DNA: TGTGCCAGCAAACGAACCGGGACTAGCGGTATCAATGAGCAGTTCTTC.

V and J are TRBV10-3 and TRBJ1-2; D unresolved. CDR3 length: 13 residues. The V gene lost 2 bases and the J gene lost 4 bases, with 8 bases spanning the gap. CDR1 and CDR2 (germline): ENHRY, SYGVKD. This CDR3 reads CAISEEWAYGYTF. The DNA of the CDR3 is TGTGCCATCAGTGAGGAATGGGCCTATGGCTACACCTTC.

This chain links TRBV20-1 with TRBJ1-1; perhaps TRBD1 as D (5 bases). The CDR3 has 13 amino acids. Germline CDR1 DFQATT, CDR2 SNEGSKA (reference sequence). The V end lost 2 bases, the J end lost 8 bases, and 15 bases lay between the germline ends. DNA for the CDR3: TGCAGTGCTAGATTAGGAGGGGACGGAGAAGCTTTCTTT. Translation: CSARLGGDGEAFF.

This clonotype was seen only a few times. The V and J genes are TRBV28 and TRBJ2-7, with TRBD1 matching 7 bases. The CDR3 has 19 amino acids. The germline gives CDR1 MDHEN, CDR2 SYDVKM. Trimming cost V 3 bases and J 2 bases; bases outside gene matches: 19. CDR3 protein: CASSFSIKQRGQKTYEQYF. DNA for the CDR3: TGTGCCAGCAGTTTCTCCATCAAACAACGGGGACAGAAAACCTACGAGCAGTACTTC.

The chain has TRBV7-6 and TRBJ2-5; D remains ambiguous. The V end lost 5 bases, the J end lost 2 bases, and 18 bases lay between the germline ends. Germline V gives CDR1 SGHVS, CDR2 FNYEAQ. The CDR3 consists of 16 residues. The CDR3 DNA reads TGTGCCAGCAGCCCGCCCGGACGAGCGCTGCAAGAGACCCAGTACTTC. This gives the protein CASSPPGRALQETQYF.

This clonotype was detected a few times. V usage is TRBV25-1 and J usage is TRBJ1-2; D is perhaps TRBD1 (5 bases). CDR1 and CDR2 from the germline V gene are MGHDK and SYGVNS. The germline V and J ends were trimmed by 5 bases and 5 bases, with 12 bases remaining between them. This CDR3 spans 13 amino acids. CDR3 coding DNA: TGTGCCAGCAGTCCGACAGCGCAGTATGGCTACACCTTC. It specifies CASSPTAQYGYTF.

This clonotype was seen a few times. This chain links TRBV4-3 with TRBJ1-6, with 10 positions matching TRBD1. J gave up 5 bases and V 4 bases, and 8 bases lay outside the gene matches. In germline, CDR1 is LGHNA, CDR2 YSLEER. The CDR3 extends over 17 amino acids. The CDR3 sequence: CASSRGQGNANNSPLHF. DNA for the CDR3: TGCGCCAGCAGCCGGGGACAGGGGAACGCTAATAATTCACCCCTCCACTTT.

Of note for this clonotype: A much larger clonotype is one base distant, so this may be a read error. V is TRBV10-3 and J is TRBJ2-1; D might be TRBD1 or TRBD2, each matching 7 bases. The CDR3 is 13 amino acids. Germline V gene data show CDR1 as ENHRY and CDR2 as SYGVKD. CDR3 loop: CASSPQGRDEQFF. The CDR3 bases are TGTGCCAGCAGTCCACAGGGGAGGGATGAGCAGTTCTTC.

The chain joins TRBV28 to TRBJ1-2, with 9 bases aligning to TRBD1. The germline V gene has CDR1 MDHEN and CDR2 SYDVKM. This CDR3 is 15 amino acids long. With 6 bases clipped from V and 5 bases from J, the junction kept 10 bases outside the gene matches. CDR3 nucleotides: TGTGCCAGCAGCAGCGACAGGGGGAGAACTTATGGCTACACCTTC. As protein: CASSSDRGRTYGYTF.

The genes are TRBV9 and TRBJ1-5; TRBD1 might be the D (5 bases). The CDR3 contains 14 residues. V was shortened by 0 bases and J by 4 bases, with 8 bases between the two germline ends. Germline assignment: CDR1 SGDLS and CDR2 YYNGEE. The CDR3, as DNA: TGTGCCAGCAGCGTAGGAGACAGAAATCAGCCCCAGCATTTT. It codes for CASSVGDRNQPQHF. The variable domain in full, with the rest retrieved from reference TRBV9 and TRBJ1-5, is DSGVTQTPKHLITATGQRVTLRCSPRSGDLSVYWYQQSLDQGLQFLIQYYNGEERAKGNILERFSAQQFPDLHSELNLSSLELGDSALYFCASSVGDRNQPQHFGDGTRLSIL.

This clonotype appeared a few times. This sequence joins TRBV4-3 and TRBJ1-2; 9 bases agree with TRBD1. This CDR3 has 16 residues. Germline-derived CDR1 and CDR2 are LGHNA and YSLEER. The V segment lost 0 bases and the J segment 3 bases; nucleotides outside the gene matches: 5. CDR3 coding DNA: TGCGCCAGCAGCCAAGACCGGGACAGGGAGTACTATGGCTACACCTTC. Translated, it gives CASSQDRDREYYGYTF.

The chain links TRBV5-8 to TRBJ1-5; D unresolved. The CDR3 sequence is 16 residues long. Trimming left V 4 bases short and J 0 bases short, with 14 bases between. Germline values: CDR1 SGHTS, CDR2 YDEGEE. Here the CDR3 DNA reads TGTGCCAGCAGCACCTACACAGATTATAGCAATCAGCCCCAGCATTTT. This translates into CASSTYTDYSNQPQHF.

This clonotype has more than one count but fewer than ten. The chain is built from TRBV20-1 and TRBJ1-2, with TRBD1 matching over 9 bases. The CDR3 consists of 13 residues. CDR1 and CDR2 (germline): DFQATT, SNEGSKA (reference sequence). V gave up 2 bases and J gave up 8 bases; unmatched junction bases: 6. DNA of the CDR3: TGCAGTGCTAGAATGGACAGGGGCGAGGGCTACACCTTC. Amino acid sequence: CSARMDRGEGYTF.

J is TRBJ2-3 and V is TRBV10-1; TRBD2 is a possible D gene (5 bases). Trimming removed 2 bases from V and 5 bases from J, with 11 bases in between. Germline CDR1 WNHNN, CDR2 SYGVQD (reference sequence). This CDR3 is 14 amino acids long. The CDR3 region is CASSEARAGDTQYF. CDR3 DNA: TGCGCCAGCAGTGAGGCTAGGGCGGGAGATACGCAGTATTTT.

This clonotype has more than one count but fewer than ten. The chain has TRBV7-2 and TRBJ2-7, with D unclear. This CDR3 region has 14 residues. V was clipped by 1 base and J by 3 bases, with 10 bases between them. CDR1 is SGHTA and CDR2 is FQGNSA in the germline V gene. The CDR3 DNA follows: TGTGCCAGCAGCTTAGTGGGTCAGTACTACGAGCAGTACTTC. Translated, it gives CASSLVGQYYEQYF.

This chain links TRBV13 with TRBJ1-1; 10 nucleotides match TRBD1. The CDR3 length is 15 residues. Germline loops: CDR1 PRHDT, CDR2 FYEKMQ (reference sequence). V shed 10 bases, J shed 6 bases, and the junction held 14 bases outside the gene matches. The DNA of the CDR3 is TGTGCCACGGGACAGGGGATGTTTAGTGTCCCTGAAGCTTTCTTT. It yields the protein CATGQGMFSVPEAFF.